The 20 T cell receptor beta chains reported below all come from one sample, sequenced in a study of shared clonotypes between healthy human individuals. The assay was immunoSEQ multiplex PCR, and TCRdb's table has in-frame clones only and misses some. Of about 600,000 clones listed, almost 97% were seen once; the top ten hold about 0.06%. The sample comprised naive CD4+ T cells sorted from blood. The sample's subset: CD45RA+ positively selected. The receptor source for this set is a woman younger than 45 in good health.

This chain joins TRBV29-1 and TRBJ2-5, with D unclear. V was shortened by 0 bases and J by 5 bases, with 13 bases between the two germline ends. Per germline, CDR1 SQVTM and CDR2 ANQGSEA. The CDR3 sequence is 14 residues long. DNA of the CDR3: TGCAGCGTTGAAGATTATAAGGGCCGGGAGACCCAGTACTTC. Protein sequence: CSVEDYKGRETQYF.

The chain joins TRBV2 to TRBJ2-2, with 7 bases fitting TRBD1. Germline CDR1 and CDR2: SNHLY and FYNNEI. The CDR3 length is 13 residues. The junction had 3 bases not matched to a gene; V was cut back by 5 bases and J by 6 bases. The CDR3 here is CASSYTGAGELFF. DNA of the CDR3: TGTGCCAGCAGTTATACAGGGGCCGGGGAGCTGTTTTTT.

As DNA, the CDR3 is TGCGCCAGCAGCTTGGTGGCAGGGTCGAGTATGGGCGGTTTGCTCCTCCACTTT. Amino acid sequence: CASSLVAGSSMGGLLLHF. This sequence joins TRBV5-1 and TRBJ1-6, with a tentative D call TRBD1 (5 bases). CDR1 and CDR2 (germline): SGHRS, YFSETQ. Deletions cut 0 bases from V and 15 bases from J, with 28 bases between. CDR3 size: 18 residues.

The chain combines TRBV7-9 with TRBJ2-3; 15 bases are a match to TRBD2. After removal of 5 bases from V and 3 bases from J, the junction contained 3 bases not matched to a gene. This CDR3 spans 16 amino acids. Germline V gives CDR1 SEHNR, CDR2 FQNEAQ (reference sequence). The DNA for the CDR3 is TGTGCCAGCAGCCCGGGACTAGCGGGAGGTACAGATACGCAGTATTTT. Amino acid sequence: CASSPGLAGGTDTQYF. Based on the CDR3 plus reference TRBV7-9 and TRBJ2-3, the full variable domain is DTGVSQNPRHKITKRGQNVTFRCDPISEHNRLYWYRQTLGQGPEFLTYFQNEAQLEKSRLLSDRFSAERPKGSFSTLEIQRTEQGDSAMYLCASSPGLAGGTDTQYFGPGTRLTVL.

CDR3: CASSQIGTASPLHF. DNA for the CDR3: TGCGCCAGCAGCCAGATCGGGACGGCATCACCCCTCCACTTT. The genes are TRBV4-1 and TRBJ1-6; tentatively, D is TRBD1 (5 bases). V gave up 3 bases and J gave up 10 bases, with 13 bases separating them. The germline V gene encodes CDR1 MGHRA and CDR2 YSYEKL. The CDR3 totals 14 residues.

The chain's CDR3 is CASSVQGFPVNTEAFF. The CDR3 nucleotides are TGTGCCAGCAGCGTACAGGGTTTCCCTGTGAACACTGAAGCTTTCTTT. The chain links TRBV9 to TRBJ1-1; TRBD1 is a possible D gene (5 bases). This CDR3 contains 16 residues. The V end lost 1 base, the J end lost 0 bases, and 13 bases lay between the germline ends. From germline, CDR1 is SGDLS and CDR2 YYNGEE.

The V gene is TRBV5-1, the J gene TRBJ1-4; D not resolved. Germline V gives CDR1 SGHRS, CDR2 YFSETQ. V lost 1 base to trimming and J lost 2 bases, with 9 bases between them. This CDR3 is built from 15 residues. CDR3 nucleotides: TGCGCCAGCAGCTTGACGGCAGGCACTAATGAAAAACTGTTTTTT. Amino acid sequence: CASSLTAGTNEKLFF.

The V gene is TRBV4-1, the J gene TRBJ1-4; possible D gene TRBD1, 6 bases. This CDR3 has 16 amino acids. V was clipped by 2 bases and J by 3 bases, with 13 bases between them. Germline CDR1 reads MGHRA; CDR2 reads YSYEKL. The DNA of the CDR3 is TGCGCCAGCAGCCAAACGGGGGGCGCGTCTAATGAAAAACTGTTTTTT. Its protein product is CASSQTGGASNEKLFF.

V is TRBV11-2 and J is TRBJ2-1, with 8 bases fitting TRBD2. Trimming took 1 base from V and 5 from J; bases not matched to a gene: 4. Looked up from germline, CDR1 is SGHAT and CDR2 is FQNNGV. This CDR3 comprises 15 residues. The CDR3: CASSLAGGPNNEQFF. DNA for the CDR3: TGTGCCAGCAGCTTAGCGGGAGGGCCGAACAATGAGCAGTTCTTC. Full variable domain (remainder filled in from reference TRBV11-2 and TRBJ2-1): EAGVAQSPRYKIIEKRQSVAFWCNPISGHATLYWYQQILGQGPKLLIQFQNNGVVDDSQLPKDRFSAERLKGVDSTLKIQPAKLEDSAVYLCASSLAGGPNNEQFFGPGTRLTVL.

The rearrangement joins TRBV7-3 to TRBJ2-1; no clear D gene. Trimming stripped 7 bases from V and 5 bases from J, with 18 bases between. The CDR3 runs 15 residues. Germline lookup yields CDR1 SGHTA and CDR2 FQGTGA. DNA of the CDR3: TGTGCCAGCAAACTATACCCCACGCACGACAATGAGCAGTTCTTC. It encodes CASKLYPTHDNEQFF.

The chain uses TRBV7-8 and TRBJ1-1; possible D gene TRBD1, 5 bases. Trimming removed 4 bases at V and 0 bases at J, with 6 bases between. The germline gives CDR1 SGHVS, CDR2 FQNEAQ. There are 13 residues in the CDR3. The CDR3 nucleotides read TGTGCCAGCAGCTCGACAGTGAACACTGAAGCTTTCTTT. Translating it yields CASSSTVNTEAFF.

This clone has only one observation. The genes are TRBV5-1 and TRBJ2-6; D uncertain. Germline values: CDR1 SGHRS, CDR2 YFSETQ. CDR3 length equals 16 residues. Trimming cost V 4 bases and J 4 bases, with 15 bases left between them. CDR3 bases: TGCGCCAGCAGCCCTAGACCCCGCACAGGGGCCAACGTCCTGACTTTC. It specifies CASSPRPRTGANVLTF.

This rearrangement joins TRBV2 to TRBJ1-1; D call uncertain. The germline V gene has CDR1 SNHLY and CDR2 FYNNEI. The ends were cut back, 3 bases at V and 4 bases at J, with 18 bases in the middle. This CDR3 is 16 amino acids long. CDR3 nucleotides: TGTGCCAGCAGTGACGAGGGATACCATCCAACCACTGAAGCTTTCTTT. Translated, it gives CASSDEGYHPTTEAFF.

The rearrangement joins TRBV20-1 to TRBJ2-5, with D possibly matching TRBD2 (6 bases). Looked up from germline, CDR1 is DFQATT and CDR2 is SNEGSKA (reference sequence). CDR3 length: 11 residues. DNA of the CDR3: TGCACCGGCGGGACGGGAGAGACCCAGTACTTC. It translates to CTGGTGETQYF.

The J gene is TRBJ2-1, the V gene TRBV30, with 14 bases fitting TRBD2. Germline V gene lookup returns CDR1 GTSNPN and CDR2 SVGIG (reference sequence). V was pared by 3 bases and J by 9 bases, with 10 bases of the junction left unmatched. The CDR3 sequence is 16 residues long. Here the CDR3 DNA reads TGTGCCTGGAGGTACCCCGGACTAGCGGGAGGAGGTGAGCAGTTCTTC. This gives the protein CAWRYPGLAGGGEQFF.

The chain couples TRBV2 to TRBJ1-2, with 8 bases lining up with TRBD1. V shed 6 bases, J shed 6 bases, and the junction held 6 bases outside the gene matches. The CDR3 consists of 13 residues. CDR1 is SNHLY and CDR2 is FYNNEI in the germline V gene. Written as DNA, the CDR3 is TGTGCCAGCAGCCTGACAGGGGACAATGGCTACACCTTC. This translates into CASSLTGDNGYTF.

The rearrangement joins TRBV2 to TRBJ2-7, with 10 bases aligning to TRBD2. CDR3 size: 17 residues. V dropped 6 bases and J dropped 4; count of bases not matched to a gene: 15. CDR1 and CDR2 from the germline V gene are SNHLY and FYNNEI. This chain's CDR3 is CASSRVFPSGRSYEQYF. In DNA, the CDR3 is TGTGCCAGCAGCAGAGTCTTTCCTAGCGGGAGAAGTTACGAGCAGTACTTC.

The J gene is TRBJ2-1, the V gene TRBV5-4, with D tentatively TRBD2 (6 bases). This CDR3 spans 12 amino acids. The V end was cut by 3 bases, the J end by 7 bases, with 8 bases between. Germline-derived CDR1 and CDR2 are SGHNT and YYREEE (reference sequence). CDR3 amino acids: CASSWDWNEQFF. CDR3 DNA sequence: TGTGCCAGCAGCTGGGACTGGAATGAGCAGTTCTTC.

The rearrangement uses TRBV7-6 and TRBJ2-3; 7 positions match TRBD2. Losses at the gene ends were 5 bases for V and 4 bases for J; bases not matched to a gene: 9. Per the germline V gene, CDR1 is SGHVS and CDR2 is FNYEAQ. This CDR3 is built from 15 residues. The CDR3, as DNA: TGTGCCAGCAGCGTAGTGACGGGAGGTTCAGATACGCAGTATTTT. Amino acids: CASSVVTGGSDTQYF.

This sequence joins TRBV5-4 and TRBJ2-5; no firm D call. The DNA end is a closer match to TRBJ2-7, so the J assignment may be wrong. CDR3 size: 13 residues. The V gene's germline CDR1 is SGHNT and CDR2 YYREEE (reference sequence). DNA for the CDR3: TGTGCCAGCAGCCCATTTGGGCGTCACGAGCAGTACTTC. It yields the protein CASSPFGRHEQYF.